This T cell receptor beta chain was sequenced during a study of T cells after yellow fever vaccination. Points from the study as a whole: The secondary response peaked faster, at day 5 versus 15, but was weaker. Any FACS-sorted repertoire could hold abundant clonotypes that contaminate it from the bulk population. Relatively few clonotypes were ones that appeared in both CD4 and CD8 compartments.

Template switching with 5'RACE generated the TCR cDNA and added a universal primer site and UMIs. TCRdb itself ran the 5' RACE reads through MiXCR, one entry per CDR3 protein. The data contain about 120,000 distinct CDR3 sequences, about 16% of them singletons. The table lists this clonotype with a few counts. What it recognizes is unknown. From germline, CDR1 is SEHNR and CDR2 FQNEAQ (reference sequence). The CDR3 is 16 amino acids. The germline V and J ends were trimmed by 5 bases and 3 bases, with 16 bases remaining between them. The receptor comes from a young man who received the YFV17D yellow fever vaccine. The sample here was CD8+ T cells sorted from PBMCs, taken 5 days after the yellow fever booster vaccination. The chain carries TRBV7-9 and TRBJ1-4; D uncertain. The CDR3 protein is CASSKPSQGSNEKLFF. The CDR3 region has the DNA TGTGCCAGCAGCAAACCAAGTCAAGGGTCTAATGAAAAACTGTTTTTT.